The next 26 T cell receptor beta chains were all read from a single sample in a study of human T cells and chemical hapten exposure. Time point reported: patch test 1, 2 weeks after DPC sensitization. Treatment here: therapeutic diphenylcyclopropenone sensitization with weekly scalp DPC. TCRdb itself ran the RACE reads through MiXCR, one entry per CDR3 protein. The data hold about 360,000 distinct CDR3 sequences, with more than 4.5% observed a single time. The material was whole blood, obtained in connection with sensitization to the hapten diphenylcyclopropenone (DPC). The receptors here all came from a woman aged 45-60 years with alopecia areata. Some clones in this sample may be carry-over from other donors' samples.

This clonotype was counted ten times or more. V usage is TRBV4-1 and J usage is TRBJ2-7; 7 bases agree with TRBD1. The CDR3 runs to 14 residues. The germline V gene has CDR1 MGHRA and CDR2 YSYEKL. Trimming took 2 bases from V and 3 from J; bases not matched to a gene: 4. CDR3 protein: CASSQPGQHYEQYF. Here the CDR3 DNA reads TGCGCCAGCAGCCAACCGGGACAGCACTACGAGCAGTACTTC.

This clonotype was seen repeatedly, ten times or more. With a much larger clone just one base away, this may be a read error. The rearrangement joins TRBV7-9 to TRBJ2-3; D ambiguous. The germline V gene encodes CDR1 SEHNR and CDR2 FQNEAQ (reference sequence). The length of the CDR3 is 13 residues. Trimming pared 4 bases from V and 2 bases from J, leaving 7 bases between. This CDR3 is CASSSPTTDTQYF. CDR3 nucleotides: TGTGCCAGCAGCTCCCCGACCACAGATACGCAGTATTTT.

The table lists this clonotype with many counts. The chain has TRBV5-1 and TRBJ1-4, with 7 bases identical to TRBD1. With V trimmed by 3 bases and J by 8 bases, 10 bases remained unmatched. The CDR3 has 15 amino acids. CDR1 is SGHRS and CDR2 is YFSETQ in the germline V gene. The CDR3 nucleotides are TGCGCCAGCAGCTCAAGACAGGGAAGAGGAGAAAAACTGTTTTTT. Encoded protein: CASSSRQGRGEKLFF.

Many counts were recorded for this clonotype. The rearrangement uses TRBV12-3 or TRBV12-4 and TRBJ1-1; maybe TRBD1 (6 bases). The CDR3 contains 15 residues. Trimming took off 8 bases at V and 0 bases at J, with 16 bases between the two ends. CDR3 amino acids: CASRGGGLMNTEAFF. The CDR3 DNA is TGTGCCAGCCGGGGTGGGGGGCTCATGAACACTGAAGCTTTCTTT.

There are a few counts of this clonotype. The V call is TRBV11-2, the J call TRBJ1-3, with TRBD1 identical over 9 bases. Germline trimming cut 5 bases from V and 3 bases from J; bases unmatched to any gene: 5. The CDR3 consists of 15 residues. Germline lookup yields CDR1 SGHAT and CDR2 FQNNGV. This chain's CDR3 is CASSRTGQGGNTIYF. The CDR3 nucleotides are TGTGCCAGCAGCCGGACGGGACAGGGTGGAAACACCATATATTTT.

For the CDR3, the DNA is TGCGCCAGCAGCTCCGACAGAGAACCCTACGAGCAGTACTTC. Amino acids: CASSSDREPYEQYF. V and J are TRBV5-1 and TRBJ2-7; the D gene is possibly TRBD1 (5 bases). This CDR3 region has 14 residues. Between the trimmed V and J ends, which lost 3 bases and 2 bases, there was a span of 12 bases. CDR1 and CDR2 (germline): SGHRS, YFSETQ.

This clonotype was seen many times. The chain recombines TRBV6-5 with TRBJ1-5; 7 bases agree with TRBD1. The CDR3 loop spans 12 amino acids. V was clipped by 9 bases and J by 7 bases; unmatched bases: 6. The V gene's germline CDR1 is MNHEY and CDR2 SVGAGI. CDR3: CASRQGSQPQHF. DNA for the CDR3: TGTGCCAGTCGACAGGGCAGCCAGCCCCAGCATTTT.

The table lists this clonotype with a few counts. V usage is TRBV10-3 and J usage is TRBJ1-1, with D perhaps matching TRBD1 (5 bases). Trimming removed 2 bases from V and 7 bases from J, with 11 bases in between. CDR1 and CDR2 from the germline V gene are ENHRY and SYGVKD. The CDR3 totals 13 residues. The CDR3 coding sequence is TGTGCCATCAGTGAGGGGCAGGGAGGTGAAGCTTTCTTT. Amino acids: CAISEGQGGEAFF.

This chain connects TRBV20-1 to TRBJ2-7; perhaps TRBD1 as D (5 bases). Germline V gives CDR1 DFQATT, CDR2 SNEGSKA (reference sequence). CDR3 length: 14 amino acids. V gave up 5 bases and J gave up 0 bases, with 14 bases separating them. The CDR3 protein is CSASDTVSSYEQYF. CDR3 nucleotide sequence: TGCAGTGCTTCGGACACCGTAAGCTCCTACGAGCAGTACTTC.

The rearrangement uses TRBV7-8 and TRBJ1-6; unclear D gene. The V end was cut by 7 bases, the J end by 3 bases, with 19 bases between. Germline V lookup: CDR1 SGHVS, CDR2 FQNEAQ. The CDR3 contains 17 residues. The CDR3 is CASTLAGKNGYNSPLHF. The CDR3 DNA follows: TGTGCCAGCACCCTAGCCGGGAAAAACGGCTATAATTCACCCCTCCACTTT.

This chain joins TRBV18 and TRBJ1-2, with no clear D. Per the germline V gene, CDR1 is KGHSH and CDR2 is LQKENI. This CDR3 spans 13 amino acids. V was shortened by 2 bases and J by 5 bases, with 9 bases between the two germline ends. The CDR3 is CASSPGSPYGYTF. The CDR3 bases are TGTGCCAGCTCACCAGGCAGCCCATATGGCTACACCTTC. Based on the CDR3 plus reference TRBV18 and TRBJ1-2, the full variable domain is NAGVMQNPRHLVRRRGQEARLRCSPMKGHSHVYWYRQLPEEGLKFMVYLQKENIIDESGMPKERFSAEFPKEGPSILRIQQVVRGDSAAYFCASSPGSPYGYTFGSGTRLTVV.

CDR3 DNA sequence: TGTGCCAGCAGACCCTCCTCTAAACCGGACAGGGGGGCTTTCTTT. Amino acid sequence: CASRPSSKPDRGAFF. The gene calls are TRBV6-2 or TRBV6-3 and TRBJ1-1; 10 positions agree with TRBD1. This CDR3 region has 15 residues. After removal of 6 bases from V and 11 bases from J, the junction contained 15 bases not matched to a gene. CDR1 and CDR2 (germline): MNHEY, SVGEGT.

This clonotype came up many times. This chain joins TRBV28 and TRBJ1-1; D remains ambiguous. CDR1 and CDR2 from the germline V gene are MDHEN and SYDVKM. With 5 bases removed from V and 6 bases from J, the gap between germline ends came to 13 bases. This CDR3 is 13 amino acids long. CDR3 sequence reads: CASSGLGPSEAFF. The CDR3 DNA reads as TGTGCCAGCAGTGGCCTTGGGCCTTCTGAAGCTTTCTTT.

At least ten counts were recorded for this clonotype. The chain carries TRBV12-3 or TRBV12-4 and TRBJ1-1; D is uncertain. There are 13 residues in the CDR3. V was shortened by 6 bases and J by 12 bases, with 20 bases between the two germline ends. The CDR3 here is CASREGGSPRPFF. As DNA, the CDR3 is TGTGCCAGCAGAGAAGGTGGGTCCCCAAGACCTTTCTTT.

This clonotype was seen more than once but under ten times. CDR3 loop: CASTHFASGPDTQYF. CDR3 coding DNA: TGTGCCAGCACCCACTTCGCTAGCGGCCCAGATACGCAGTATTTT. This chain links TRBV6-6 with TRBJ2-3, with TRBD2 identical over 7 bases. J was trimmed by 4 bases and V by 7 bases; bases with no gene match: 11. The germline CDR1 and CDR2 sequences are MNHNY and SVGAGI (reference sequence). The CDR3 runs to 15 residues.

This clonotype was found many times. J is TRBJ1-1 and V is TRBV7-6, with a weak D call TRBD1 (5 bases). Per the germline V gene, CDR1 is SGHVS and CDR2 is FNYEAQ. The CDR3 is made up of 14 amino acids. V was pared by 4 bases and J by 3 bases, with 12 bases between. In DNA, the CDR3 is TGTGCCAGCAGCTATACGGCGGGGGACACTGAAGCTTTCTTT. Amino acids: CASSYTAGDTEAFF.

This clonotype was picked up many times. This sequence joins TRBV9 and TRBJ1-4; D may be TRBD1 (6 bases). V lost 0 bases and J 8 bases, leaving 14 bases between the germline ends. The CDR3 covers 15 residues. Per germline, CDR1 SGDLS and CDR2 YYNGEE. The CDR3 DNA reads as TGTGCCAGCAGCGTAGGTTCAGGGGTCGGCGAAAAACTGTTTTTT. It encodes CASSVGSGVGEKLFF.

Ten or more counts support this clonotype. The chain links TRBV6-5 to TRBJ1-2; 8 bases fit TRBD1. The CDR3 sequence is 14 residues long. The germline V gene has CDR1 MNHEY and CDR2 SVGAGI. The J segment lost 8 bases and the V segment lost 0 bases, leaving 5 bases of the junction unmatched. DNA for the CDR3: TGTGCCAGCAGTTACTCTAGGACAGGGAACGGCTACACCTTC. Translated, it gives CASSYSRTGNGYTF.

The table lists this clonotype with a few counts. The V and J genes are TRBV2 and TRBJ1-6; 10 bases match TRBD1. From germline, CDR1 is SNHLY and CDR2 FYNNEI. CDR3 length: 15 amino acids. The ends lost 5 bases at V and 10 bases at J; junction bases unmatched: 8. The CDR3 nucleotides are TGTGCCAGCAGTCCAGACAGGGGGCTCGGATCACCCCTCCACTTT. This gives the protein CASSPDRGLGSPLHF. Complete variable domain (other parts from reference TRBV2 and TRBJ1-6): EPEVTQTPSHQVTQMGQEVILRCVPISNHLYFYWYRQILGQKVEFLVSFYNNEISEKSEIFDDQFSVERPDGSNFTLKIRSTKLEDSAMYFCASSPDRGLGSPLHFGNGTRLTVT.

This clonotype was picked up a small number of times. The gene calls are TRBV10-3 and TRBJ2-1, with 7 bases identical to TRBD2. V lost 1 base, J lost 7 bases, and 7 bases stayed unmatched. CDR1 ENHRY and CDR2 SYGVKD come from the germline V gene. The CDR3 covers 15 residues. The CDR3 bases are TGTGCCATCAGTGAGTTGGGACTACCCCCTAATGAGCAGTTCTTC. This encodes CAISELGLPPNEQFF.

This clonotype has a count of ten or more. V is TRBV28 and J is TRBJ2-7; tentative D call: TRBD2 (6 bases). CDR1 MDHEN and CDR2 SYDVKM come from the germline V gene. The CDR3 contains 16 residues. The V gene lost 5 bases and the J gene lost 3 bases, with 20 bases spanning the gap. The DNA for the CDR3 is TGTGCCAGCAGTCTCCCCTTGCGGGATGAAAGCTACGAGCAGTACTTC. Translated, it gives CASSLPLRDESYEQYF.

This clonotype was detected only a few times. In nucleotides, the CDR3 is TGTGCCAGTAGCGGGGACAGGGGAGAAAGCGAGCAGTACTTC. Protein: CASSGDRGESEQYF. This chain joins TRBV19 and TRBJ2-7; 10 bases match TRBD1. CDR1 and CDR2 (germline): LNHDA, SQIVND (reference sequence). CDR3 length equals 14 residues. Trimming cost V 6 bases and J 6 bases; bases outside gene matches: 8. The whole variable domain, filled in from reference TRBV19 and TRBJ2-7, reads DGGITQSPKYLFRKEGQNVTLSCEQNLNHDAMYWYRQDPGQGLRLIYYSQIVNDFQKGDIAEGYSVSREKKESFPLTVTSAQKNPTAFYLCASSGDRGESEQYFGPGTRLTVT.

The chain is built from TRBV3-1 and TRBJ2-7; D possibly corresponds to TRBD2 (6 bases). The V and J ends lost 4 bases and 6 bases respectively, with 13 bases between them. The CDR3 runs to 13 residues. The germline V gene has CDR1 LGHDT and CDR2 YNNKEL (reference sequence). DNA for the CDR3: TGTGCCAGCAGCCCCCATGTGGGGGGCGAGCAGTACTTC. Translated: CASSPHVGGEQYF.

This clonotype has just a few counts. The J gene is TRBJ2-3, the V gene TRBV12-3 or TRBV12-4, with D perhaps matching TRBD1 (5 bases). V was trimmed by 5 bases and J by 2 bases, leaving 11 bases between them. CDR3 length equals 14 residues. The CDR3 spells CASSRQPSTDTQYF. The CDR3 DNA is TGTGCCAGCAGTAGACAGCCTTCCACAGATACGCAGTATTTT.

This rearrangement joins TRBV4-3 to TRBJ2-3, with 9 bases matching TRBD2. Losses at the gene ends were 2 bases for V and 2 bases for J; bases not matched to a gene: 5. The CDR3 covers 16 residues. Germline V gives CDR1 LGHNA, CDR2 YSLEER. The CDR3 nucleotides are TGCGCCAGCAGCCAAAGACTAGCGGACATCACAGATACGCAGTATTTT. It is translated as CASSQRLADITDTQYF.

In this sample, this clonotype turned up many times. This rearrangement joins TRBV29-1 to TRBJ1-1; no firm D call. The germline CDR1 and CDR2 sequences are SQVTM and ANQGSEA. This CDR3 is built from 13 residues. Deletions cut 6 bases from V and 1 base from J, with 12 bases between. The CDR3 here is CSVMRGPNTEAFF. The CDR3, as DNA: TGCAGCGTCATGAGAGGGCCGAACACTGAAGCTTTCTTT.